A single sample is the source of the 19 T cell receptor beta chains below, sequenced in a study of T cells expressing NK-cell markers. TCRdb reworked the 5' RACE reads into one entry per CDR3 protein, no DNA. Its clone listing holds about 370,000 distinct CDR3 sequences. Sequencing was done on a sample of blood T cells: a sorted CD56 or NKG2C T cell subset, CD4+ or CD8+ T cells, or bulk PBMC T cells (not recorded which). These receptors originate from a woman aged 45 to 65 in good health.

The chain links TRBV20-1 to TRBJ2-1; TCRdb reports TRBD1, a call that lacks DNA to check it against. CDR3 length: 13 amino acids. From germline, CDR1 is DFQATT and CDR2 SNEGSKA (reference sequence). The CDR3 loop reads CSGAGQGAGEQFF.

The chain has TRBV9 and TRBJ2-5. The CDR3 has 12 amino acids. Germline V gene data show CDR1 as SGDLS and CDR2 as YYNGEE. The CDR3 loop is CASGTSQETQYF.

V is TRBV27 and J is TRBJ2-5; TCRdb indicates TRBD2, and absent DNA this call remains unverified. CDR1 and CDR2 (germline): MNHEY, SMNVEV (reference sequence). The CDR3 is made up of 17 amino acids. CDR3 protein: CASSRVQLAGDAETQYF.

This chain uses TRBV12-3 or TRBV12-4 with TRBJ2-1; TCRdb lists TRBD2, though no DNA is available to test this call. This CDR3 has 15 residues. CDR3: CASSFGRLIHNEQFF.

This chain connects TRBV4-1 to TRBJ2-1; the TCRdb call, TRBD2, lacks DNA for checking. The CDR3 totals 16 residues. Germline lookup yields CDR1 MGHRA and CDR2 YSYEKL. Here the CDR3 reads CASSQVTSGPYNEQFF.

V is TRBV4-2 and J is TRBJ2-2; TCRdb's assignment of TRBD1 cannot be checked, as there is no DNA. The germline gives CDR1 LGHNA, CDR2 YNFKEQ. This CDR3 region has 14 residues. CDR3 sequence reads: CASSQETDTGELFF.

V gene TRBV7-8 combines with J gene TRBJ1-4. Germline values: CDR1 SGHVS, CDR2 FQNEAQ. The length of the CDR3 is 16 residues. The CDR3 sequence: CASSLEGRASVEKLFF.

The chain combines TRBV19 with TRBJ2-1; the D call from TCRdb, TRBD2, cannot be confirmed without DNA. The germline CDR1 and CDR2 sequences are LNHDA and SQIVND (reference sequence). The CDR3 has 17 residues. This CDR3 reads CASSKPTGTSSYNEQFF.

The chain joins TRBV12-3 or TRBV12-4 to TRBJ2-2; the D call from TCRdb, TRBD2, cannot be confirmed without DNA. This CDR3 region has 17 residues. This chain's CDR3 is CASRPGLAGSSTGELFF.

The CDR3 loop is CASSPRDPRMVDTGELFF. The gene calls are TRBV6-5 and TRBJ2-2; TCRdb picks TRBD1, but there is no DNA to check that call. The CDR3 is made up of 18 amino acids. CDR1 MNHEY and CDR2 SVGAGI come from the germline V gene.

The CDR3 loop is CSVESGTAYNEQFF. This rearrangement joins TRBV29-1 to TRBJ2-1. The V gene's germline CDR1 is SQVTM and CDR2 ANQGSEA. The CDR3 length is 14 residues.

The CDR3 loop reads CASGRIPYNEQFF. This chain joins TRBV12-3 or TRBV12-4 and TRBJ2-1; the TCRdb D gene call, TRBD2, has no DNA to confirm it. This CDR3 contains 13 residues.

The rearrangement joins TRBV5-1 to TRBJ2-6; TCRdb reports TRBD1, a call that lacks DNA to check it against. Germline CDR1 SGHRS, CDR2 YFSETQ. The CDR3 runs 19 residues. The CDR3 spells CASSFERIGKGSGANVLTF.

The chain joins TRBV14 to TRBJ2-2; TCRdb's D call, TRBD1, is unchecked because there is no DNA. The CDR3 consists of 14 residues. Germline lookup yields CDR1 SGHDN and CDR2 FVKESK. This chain's CDR3 is CASSQGPYSGELFF.

This sequence joins TRBV7-6 and TRBJ2-6; as DNA is missing, the TRBD2 call by TCRdb cannot be tested. Germline V CDR1 and CDR2: SGHVS, FNYEAQ. This CDR3 contains 15 residues. CDR3 loop: CASSPRGARIGVLTF.

V and J are TRBV20-1 and TRBJ1-5; TCRdb reports TRBD1, a call that lacks DNA to check it against. This CDR3 contains 14 residues. Germline-derived CDR1 and CDR2 are DFQATT and SNEGSKA (reference sequence). CDR3 in amino acids: CSARATGEVQPQHF.

This chain uses TRBV15 with TRBJ2-1; TCRdb's D call of TRBD1 is untestable without DNA. This CDR3 comprises 14 residues. Per the germline V gene, CDR1 is LNHNV and CDR2 is YYDKDF (reference sequence). The CDR3 sequence: CATSRGGPANEQFF.

V and J are TRBV19 and TRBJ1-5. This CDR3 comprises 12 residues. Germline lookup yields CDR1 LNHDA and CDR2 SQIVND (reference sequence). The CDR3 is CASSLLAGPQHF. Looking up the rest from reference TRBV19 and TRBJ1-5 gives the full variable domain: DGGITQSPKYLFRKEGQNVTLSCEQNLNHDAMYWYRQDPGQGLRLIYYSQIVNDFQKGDIAEGYSVSREKKESFPLTVTSAQKNPTAFYLCASSLLAGPQHFGDGTRLSIL.

The genes are TRBV6-1 and TRBJ1-5; TCRdb reports TRBD1, a call that lacks DNA to check it against. Germline V gives CDR1 MNHNS, CDR2 SASEGT. This CDR3 is built from 14 residues. CDR3 sequence: CASKTGGANQPQHF.